The 24 T cell receptor beta chains below were found in one sample sequenced in a study of shared clonotypes between healthy human individuals. Assay: immunoSEQ multiplex PCR; the TCRdb copy retains only in-frame clones and omits some. The table lists roughly 1.5 million clones, 98% of them singletons, with around 0.45% in the top ten. The sample was naive CD4+ T cells sorted from blood. Noted subset: CD45RA+ positively selected. Every receptor here comes from a man aged 25-45 years in good health.

The CDR3 loop reads CASSLRAETQYF. CDR3 DNA: TGCGCCAGCAGCTTGAGAGCAGAGACCCAGTACTTC. The rearrangement links TRBV5-1 to TRBJ2-5; D remains ambiguous. The CDR3 extends over 12 amino acids. CDR1 and CDR2 from the germline V gene are SGHRS and YFSETQ. The V and J ends lost 1 base and 4 bases respectively, with 5 bases between them.

The CDR3 region has the DNA TGTGCCAGCAGTCAGTTAAGTGAGCAGTTCTTC. It encodes CASSQLSEQFF. This sequence joins TRBV6-5 and TRBJ2-1; D call uncertain. This CDR3 comprises 11 residues. Looked up from germline, CDR1 is MNHEY and CDR2 is SVGAGI. V was trimmed by 5 bases and J by 9 bases, leaving 8 bases between them.

V and J are TRBV10-3 and TRBJ2-1; tentatively, D is TRBD2 (5 bases). The CDR3 is made up of 15 amino acids. The ends were cut back, 5 bases at V and 4 bases at J, with 15 bases in the middle. Germline CDR1 is ENHRY and CDR2 is SYGVKD. CDR3 region: CAISMEGSSYNEQFF. The CDR3 DNA reads TGTGCCATCAGTATGGAAGGGAGCTCTTACAATGAGCAGTTCTTC.

The V and J genes are TRBV9 and TRBJ2-1, with D perhaps TRBD2 (6 bases). Per germline, CDR1 SGDLS and CDR2 YYNGEE. The V end lost 4 bases, the J end lost 8 bases, and 19 bases lay between the germline ends. This CDR3 region has 15 residues. This CDR3 is CASSSPGLPRDEQFF. DNA of the CDR3: TGTGCCAGCAGCTCCCCGGGACTTCCTAGGGATGAGCAGTTCTTC.

Regarding this clone: Other DNA sequences in the same sample also yield this CDR3. V usage is TRBV29-1 and J usage is TRBJ1-5, with 8 bases fitting TRBD1. Germline V CDR1 and CDR2: SQVTM, ANQGSEA. The CDR3 contains 13 residues. Trimming took 4 bases from V and 4 from J; bases not matched to a gene: 3. For the CDR3, the DNA is TGCAGCGTTGGACAGGGGCCAAATCAGCCCCAGCATTTT. It codes for CSVGQGPNQPQHF.

This chain connects TRBV28 to TRBJ2-3, with 7 nucleotides matching TRBD2. V lost 11 bases and J lost 1; bases outside the gene matches: 24. Per germline, CDR1 MDHEN and CDR2 SYDVKM. The CDR3 spans 19 residues. The CDR3: CAADFQRDSPMWGTDTQYF. CDR3 in DNA: TGTGCCGCGGATTTCCAGCGGGACTCACCGATGTGGGGCACAGATACGCAGTATTTT.

The rearrangement joins TRBV6-5 to TRBJ1-1; D perhaps matches TRBD1 (6 bases). CDR1 MNHEY and CDR2 SVGAGI come from the germline V gene. V lost 8 bases, J lost 1 base, and 14 bases lay in between. The CDR3 runs to 14 residues. CDR3 bases: TGTGCCAGCCAAACGGTAGGGGGGAACACTGAAGCTTTCTTT. Translated, it gives CASQTVGGNTEAFF.

The chain couples TRBV6-1 to TRBJ2-2; TRBD2 might be the D (6 bases). The CDR3 totals 16 residues. CDR1 is MNHNS and CDR2 is SASEGT in the germline V gene. The V and J ends lost 4 bases and 1 base respectively, with 13 bases between them. CDR3 sequence (DNA): TGTGCCAGCAGTGCGGCCAGCGGGTTGAACACCGGGGAGCTGTTTTTT. This encodes CASSAASGLNTGELFF.

The V call is TRBV6-6, the J call TRBJ1-1; D remains unclear. V lost 4 bases, J lost 3 bases, and 9 bases lay in between. Germline values: CDR1 MNHNY, CDR2 SVGAGI (reference sequence). The CDR3 is 13 residues long. The CDR3 bases are TGTGCCAGCAGTTTTGAGACTTACACTGAAGCTTTCTTT. This translates into CASSFETYTEAFF.

The chain uses TRBV6-1 and TRBJ2-7, with 7 bases identical to TRBD1. Germline lookup yields CDR1 MNHNS and CDR2 SASEGT. The CDR3 is 14 amino acids. V trimming: 8 bases; J trimming: 2 bases; junction bases outside the gene matches: 9. The chain's CDR3 is CASHYTGATYEQYF. The CDR3 DNA reads TGTGCCAGCCATTATACAGGGGCGACCTACGAGCAGTACTTC.

CDR3 nucleotide sequence: TGTGCCAGCTCGGTAATGACAGGGGTCTCTTACGAGCAGTACTTC. As protein: CASSVMTGVSYEQYF. The J gene is TRBJ2-7, the V gene TRBV28, with 8 positions matching TRBD1. Germline V CDR1 and CDR2: MDHEN, SYDVKM. The trim removed 8 bases at V and 4 bases at J, leaving 13 bases unmatched. The CDR3 runs 15 residues.

The CDR3 sequence: CASSFGLANYF. The CDR3 DNA reads TGTGCCAGTAGTTTCGGACTAGCTAACTACTTC. The V call is TRBV19, the J call TRBJ2-5, with 8 bases that match TRBD2. This CDR3 has 11 residues. V shed 5 bases and J 14 bases; nucleotides not matched to a gene: 7. Germline CDR1 reads LNHDA; CDR2 reads SQIVND (reference sequence).

The chain uses TRBV4-3 and TRBJ2-2; a possible D gene is TRBD2 (6 bases). CDR1 and CDR2 (germline): LGHNA, YSLEER. V lost 1 base, J lost 2 bases, and 17 bases lay in between. The CDR3 has 18 residues. The CDR3 DNA reads as TGCGCCAGCAGCCAAGTTCCTCGGTTAGCGGTAAACACCGGGGAGCTGTTTTTT. Translated: CASSQVPRLAVNTGELFF.

The rearrangement joins TRBV5-4 to TRBJ2-3; 8 nucleotides agree with TRBD2. The germline V gene encodes CDR1 SGHNT and CDR2 YYREEE (reference sequence). The J segment lost 1 base and the V segment lost 0 bases, leaving 4 bases of the junction unmatched. The CDR3 covers 16 residues. CDR3 sequence reads: CASSLGAGGGTDTQYF. Written as DNA, the CDR3 is TGTGCCAGCAGCTTGGGGGCGGGAGGAGGCACAGATACGCAGTATTTT.

In this sample, this clone turned up once. J is TRBJ2-7 and V is TRBV11-2; D gene ambiguous. Germline-derived CDR1 and CDR2 are SGHAT and FQNNGV. V was trimmed by 0 bases and J by 6 bases, leaving 9 bases between them. The CDR3 sequence is 13 residues long. The CDR3 nucleotides are TGTGCCAGCAGCTTAGAAAGGTTTAGCGAGCAGTACTTC. Protein product: CASSLERFSEQYF.

The chain combines TRBV18 with TRBJ2-3; D is undetermined. Looked up from germline, CDR1 is KGHSH and CDR2 is LQKENI. V was cut by 0 bases and J by 5 bases, with 6 bases left in between. The CDR3 sequence is 13 residues long. The CDR3 protein is CASSPPHLDTQYF. DNA of the CDR3: TGTGCCAGCTCACCACCCCATCTAGATACGCAGTATTTT.

The rearrangement uses TRBV10-3 and TRBJ2-2; no reliable D call. V lost 6 bases to trimming and J lost 5 bases, with 10 bases between them. The CDR3 has 13 amino acids. Germline V gene lookup returns CDR1 ENHRY and CDR2 SYGVKD. CDR3 bases: TGTGCCATCAGATCAGTCGGAACCGGGGAGCTGTTTTTT. This encodes CAIRSVGTGELFF.

This clone was seen a single time. The rearrangement uses TRBV28 and TRBJ2-1; 8 bases are a match to TRBD1. Germline loops: CDR1 MDHEN, CDR2 SYDVKM. Trimming cost V 5 bases and J 6 bases; bases outside gene matches: 6. The CDR3 extends over 14 amino acids. CDR3 protein: CASSHLTGGNEQFF. DNA of the CDR3: TGTGCCAGCAGTCACCTTACAGGGGGCAATGAGCAGTTCTTC.

V usage is TRBV18 and J usage is TRBJ2-7, with TRBD1 identical over 8 bases. The CDR3 length is 14 residues. From germline, CDR1 is KGHSH and CDR2 LQKENI. The junction had 6 bases not matched to a gene; V was cut back by 2 bases and J by 6 bases. The CDR3 protein is CASSPIGQGREQYF. The CDR3 DNA reads TGTGCCAGCTCACCAATAGGACAGGGCCGCGAGCAGTACTTC.

As concerns this clone: The junction differs from germline at one of its ends, possibly a read error. J is TRBJ2-3 and V is TRBV5-1; 14 bases fit TRBD2. Germline CDR1 and CDR2: SGHRS and YFSETQ. The length of the CDR3 is 13 residues. CDR3 in DNA: TGCGCCAGCAGCTTGGAGGGACTAGCGGGAGTATCATTT. It yields the protein CASSLEGLAGVSF. The entire variable domain, with the rest obtained from reference TRBV5-1 and TRBJ2-3, is as follows: KAGVTQTPRYLIKTRGQQVTLSCSPISGHRSVSWYQQTPGQGLQFLFEYFSETQRNKGNFPGRFSGRQFSNSRSEMNVSTLELGDSALYLCASSLEGLAGVSFGPGTRLTVL.

CDR3 in amino acids: CASSFATGYTYNEQFF. The CDR3 coding sequence is TGTGCCAGCAGCTTTGCGACAGGGTATACCTACAATGAGCAGTTCTTC. The gene calls are TRBV7-9 and TRBJ2-1, with 7 bases fitting TRBD1. The CDR3 runs to 16 residues. The junction had 7 bases not matched to a gene; V was cut back by 3 bases and J by 2 bases. From germline, CDR1 is SEHNR and CDR2 FQNEAQ (reference sequence).

The chain links TRBV28 to TRBJ2-5, with 9 bases identical to TRBD2. Germline CDR1 MDHEN, CDR2 SYDVKM. Germline trimming cut 5 bases from V and 4 bases from J; bases unmatched to any gene: 5. The CDR3 has 14 residues. Here the CDR3 reads CASSRAGGSETQYF. CDR3 sequence (DNA): TGTGCCAGCAGTCGTGCGGGAGGGTCAGAGACCCAGTACTTC. Complete variable domain (other parts from reference TRBV28 and TRBJ2-5): DVKVTQSSRYLVKRTGEKVFLECVQDMDHENMFWYRQDPGLGLRLIYFSYDVKMKEKGDIPEGYSVSREKKERFSLILESASTNQTSMYLCASSRAGGSETQYFGPGTRLLVL.

The chain employs TRBV6-1 and TRBJ2-1; 9 nucleotides match TRBD1. Germline trimming cut 8 bases from V and 8 bases from J; bases unmatched to any gene: 7. In germline, CDR1 is MNHNS, CDR2 SASEGT. This CDR3 has 13 amino acids. The CDR3 loop reads CASLRDRVYEQFF. DNA of the CDR3: TGTGCCAGCCTCCGGGACAGGGTCTATGAGCAGTTCTTC.

The chain couples TRBV14 to TRBJ2-5; D gene uncertain. This CDR3 is 13 amino acids long. Trimming took off 4 bases at V and 2 bases at J, with 8 bases between the two ends. Germline-derived CDR1 and CDR2 are SGHDN and FVKESK. In DNA form, the CDR3 reads TGTGCCAGCAGCCTCATATATCAAGAGACCCAGTACTTC. This gives the protein CASSLIYQETQYF.